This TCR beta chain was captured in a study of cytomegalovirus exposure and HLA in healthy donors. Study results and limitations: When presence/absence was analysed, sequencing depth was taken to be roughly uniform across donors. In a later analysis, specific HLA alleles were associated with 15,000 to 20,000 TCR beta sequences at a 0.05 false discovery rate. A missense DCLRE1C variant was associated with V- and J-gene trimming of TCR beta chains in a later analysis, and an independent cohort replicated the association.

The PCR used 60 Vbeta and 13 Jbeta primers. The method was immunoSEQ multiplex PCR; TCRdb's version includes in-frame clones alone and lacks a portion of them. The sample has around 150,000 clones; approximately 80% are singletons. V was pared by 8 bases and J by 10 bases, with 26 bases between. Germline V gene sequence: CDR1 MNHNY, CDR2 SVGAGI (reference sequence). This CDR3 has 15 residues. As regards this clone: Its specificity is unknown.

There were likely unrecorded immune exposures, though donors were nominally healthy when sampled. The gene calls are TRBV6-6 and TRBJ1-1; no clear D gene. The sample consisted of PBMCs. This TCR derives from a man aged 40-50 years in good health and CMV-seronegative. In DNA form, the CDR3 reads TGTGCCAGCGCGTCTCACAGTGGAGGTGAAAAACGAGCTTTCTTT. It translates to CASASHSGGEKRAFF.